The present entry profiles one T cell receptor beta chain with its context. Profiled with immunoSEQ multiplex PCR; TCRdb holds only in-frame clones, not every one. In the table there are 600,000 or so clones, approximately 89% of which are singletons. This entry is derived from a study of shared T cell receptors in the human thymus. The CDR3 runs to 15 residues. The V gene's germline CDR1 is LGHNA and CDR2 YSLEER. Trimming removed 4 bases at V and 4 bases at J, with 13 bases between. Another study also made use of these data, one on human thymus T cells. That paper adds: From resections taken during corrective heart surgery, the thymus tissue was obtained. Thymic as well as blood repertoires seemed to favor certain V and J genes unevenly. Related research examined unrelated individuals and reported that their thymic repertoires overlapped highly.

Specimen: thymocytes. The chain recombines TRBV4-3 with TRBJ2-2, with D possibly matching TRBD1 (6 bases). The clonotype originates from a boy younger than two with a congenital heart defect. This CDR3 is CASSREVRGTGELFF. The CDR3 region has the DNA TGCGCCAGCAGCCGAGAGGTCAGGGGCACCGGGGAGCTGTTTTTT.